Each of the 31 T cell receptor beta chains below was sequenced from the same sample in a study of blood T cells in healthy people across ages. The use of a sample-barcoded 5' primer and a J-beta primer mix characterized a second PCR of roughly 6 to 11 cycles. TCRdb recomputed calls from the 5' RACE reads with MiXCR, one row per CDR3 protein. This table holds nearly 1 million distinct CDR3 sequences, about 53% found once. Sequenced sample: blood. The receptors originated from a woman between 55 and 75 years old in good health.

V gene TRBV29-1 combines with J gene TRBJ1-1; TRBD1 matches 7 bases. The V segment lost 4 bases and the J segment 4 bases; nucleotides outside the gene matches: 3. This CDR3 is built from 12 residues. Germline lookup yields CDR1 SQVTM and CDR2 ANQGSEA. CDR3 DNA: TGCAGCGTTGGACAGGGCCCCACTGAAGCTTTCTTT. Amino acids: CSVGQGPTEAFF.

This clonotype was recorded only once. J is TRBJ1-2 and V is TRBV7-2; D possibly corresponds to TRBD1 (6 bases). The length of the CDR3 is 13 residues. The V end lost 5 bases, the J end lost 4 bases, and 11 bases lay between the germline ends. Germline V gives CDR1 SGHTA, CDR2 FQGNSA. DNA for the CDR3: TGTGCCAGCAGCGCAGGGGTGGGCTATGGCTACACCTTC. This encodes CASSAGVGYGYTF.

This chain joins TRBV2 and TRBJ2-7; tentatively, D is TRBD2 (6 bases). Germline CDR1 reads SNHLY; CDR2 reads FYNNEI. This CDR3 spans 13 amino acids. V lost 7 bases and J 0 bases, leaving 10 bases between the germline ends. Here the CDR3 reads CASKGGRSYEQYF. CDR3 nucleotides: TGTGCCAGCAAGGGAGGCCGCTCCTACGAGCAGTACTTC.

The rearrangement links TRBV20-1 to TRBJ2-7; the D gene is possibly TRBD2 (6 bases). Deletions cut 0 bases from V and 7 bases from J, with 31 bases between. CDR1 and CDR2 from the germline V gene are DFQATT and SNEGSKA (reference sequence). This CDR3 comprises 19 residues. The CDR3, as DNA: TGCAGTGCTAGAGATGGAGGTAGCGGCCGAACTTGGAGTGACAATGAGCAGTACTTC. Encoded protein: CSARDGGSGRTWSDNEQYF.

This rearrangement joins TRBV20-1 to TRBJ2-7; TRBD2 aligns across 8 bases. The trim removed 0 bases at V and 7 bases at J, leaving 14 bases unmatched. Looked up from germline, CDR1 is DFQATT and CDR2 is SNEGSKA (reference sequence). This CDR3 has 16 residues. The chain's CDR3 is CSARDLGGAGVLEQYF. The CDR3 coding sequence is TGCAGTGCTAGAGATCTTGGGGGAGCGGGAGTCTTAGAGCAGTACTTC.

V usage is TRBV6-5 and J usage is TRBJ2-5; D may be TRBD1 or TRBD2 (6 bases each). V lost 6 bases to trimming and J lost 11 bases, with 25 bases between them. The CDR3 has 15 amino acids. Germline V CDR1 and CDR2: MNHEY, SVGAGI. CDR3 amino acids: CASSPRGEPSNEQYF. As DNA, the CDR3 is TGTGCCAGCAGCCCGAGGGGGGAACCCAGCAATGAGCAGTACTTC.

The chain employs TRBV4-3 and TRBJ2-1; the D is unclear. The CDR3 is 14 residues long. Looked up from germline, CDR1 is LGHNA and CDR2 is YSLEER. Trimming cost V 0 bases and J 3 bases, with 6 bases left between them. CDR3 residues: CASSQESLYNEQFF. The CDR3 DNA reads TGCGCCAGCAGCCAAGAGTCACTCTACAATGAGCAGTTCTTC.

This clonotype showed up many times. The chain combines TRBV7-2 with TRBJ2-2; possibly TRBD1 for D (6 bases). Trimming removed 1 base from V and 3 bases from J, with 12 bases in between. The CDR3 is 16 residues long. CDR1 and CDR2 (germline): SGHTA, FQGNSA. CDR3 sequence (DNA): TGTGCCAGCAGCTTAGTCGGCAGGACAGACACCGGGGAGCTGTTTTTT. This codes for CASSLVGRTDTGELFF.

J is TRBJ2-7 and V is TRBV7-9; 8 bases are a match to TRBD1. This CDR3 spans 16 amino acids. V lost 1 base to trimming and J lost 3 bases; unmatched junction nucleotides: 8. Per the germline V gene, CDR1 is SEHNR and CDR2 is FQNEAQ (reference sequence). The CDR3 here is CASSLGGQGFSYEQYF. CDR3 sequence (DNA): TGTGCCAGCAGCTTAGGCGGACAGGGCTTTAGCTACGAGCAGTACTTC.

This clonotype was detected a few times. The J gene is TRBJ1-2, the V gene TRBV6-5; D call uncertain. V shed 0 bases and J shed 8 bases, with 16 bases lying between them. The CDR3 totals 15 residues. Looked up from germline, CDR1 is MNHEY and CDR2 is SVGAGI. The CDR3 region is CASSYSGPRYVGYTF. As DNA, the CDR3 is TGTGCCAGCAGTTACTCAGGGCCGCGCTATGTGGGCTACACCTTC.

The gene calls are TRBV20-1 and TRBJ1-1; perhaps TRBD1 as D (5 bases). Trimming took 3 bases from V and 5 from J, leaving 13 bases between them. Germline CDR1 DFQATT, CDR2 SNEGSKA (reference sequence). The CDR3 contains 13 residues. The CDR3 DNA is TGCAGTGCTAGCATCGGGGCAAGGACTGAAGCTTTCTTT. Translating gives CSASIGARTEAFF.

The chain is built from TRBV12-3 or TRBV12-4 and TRBJ2-7, with D possibly TRBD2 on 5 matching bases. The CDR3 extends over 16 amino acids. V lost 6 bases and J 6 bases, leaving 24 bases between the germline ends. This chain's CDR3 is CASSQRRASRQPEQYF. The CDR3 nucleotides read TGTGCCAGCAGCCAACGTAGGGCTAGCCGTCAACCCGAGCAGTACTTC.

In this sample, this clonotype turned up once. This rearrangement joins TRBV4-3 to TRBJ1-6; D is perhaps TRBD1 (5 bases). The CDR3 has 15 residues. Germline V gene data show CDR1 as LGHNA and CDR2 as YSLEER. Trimming took 0 bases from V and 5 from J, leaving 8 bases between them. The CDR3 here is CASSQEGRNNSPLHF. In nucleotides, the CDR3 is TGCGCCAGCAGCCAAGAGGGACGGAATAATTCACCCCTCCACTTT.

This clonotype was counted at least ten times. V is TRBV28 and J is TRBJ1-5; 7 nucleotides match TRBD1. Germline V gives CDR1 MDHEN, CDR2 SYDVKM. J lost 2 bases, V lost 6 bases, and 10 bases had no gene match. The CDR3 has 16 amino acids. DNA for the CDR3: TGTGCCAGCAGCCGAAAGCGACAGGGTGGCAATCAGCCCCAGCATTTT. This encodes CASSRKRQGGNQPQHF.

The chain uses TRBV7-2 and TRBJ2-4, with 13 nucleotides matching TRBD2. Germline assignment: CDR1 SGHTA and CDR2 FQGNSA. The CDR3 consists of 16 residues. With 5 bases clipped from V and 5 bases from J, the junction kept 6 bases outside the gene matches. The CDR3 spells CASSLRTSGSENIQYF. CDR3 coding DNA: TGTGCCAGCAGCCTAAGGACTAGCGGGAGCGAAAACATTCAGTACTTC.

With regard to this clonotype: Relative to the germline gene, one junction end is altered; a read error may explain this. The chain uses TRBV25-1 and TRBJ1-2; D unclear. From germline, CDR1 is MGHDK and CDR2 SYGVNS. The CDR3 contains 13 residues. CDR3 nucleotides: TGTGCCAGAAGTGCGGACCTTTTTGATGGCTACACCTTC. Its protein is CARSADLFDGYTF.

The rearrangement links TRBV2 to TRBJ1-1; D might be TRBD1 (5 bases). Germline V gives CDR1 SNHLY, CDR2 FYNNEI. The CDR3 consists of 17 residues. Trimming cost V 2 bases and J 6 bases, with 22 bases left between them. CDR3 sequence: CASSEPRAGVRKPEAFF. CDR3 bases: TGTGCCAGCAGTGAACCCCGGGCGGGGGTAAGGAAACCTGAAGCTTTCTTT. The variable domain in full, with the rest retrieved from reference TRBV2 and TRBJ1-1, is EPEVTQTPSHQVTQMGQEVILRCVPISNHLYFYWYRQILGQKVEFLVSFYNNEISEKSEIFDDQFSVERPDGSNFTLKIRSTKLEDSAMYFCASSEPRAGVRKPEAFFGQGTRLTVV.

This clonotype came up a few times. The chain combines TRBV12-3 or TRBV12-4 with TRBJ2-1; maybe TRBD2 (6 bases). The CDR3 totals 16 residues. V lost 3 bases to trimming and J lost 0 bases, with 12 bases between them. This chain's CDR3 is CASSLGGSYSYNEQFF. CDR3 nucleotide sequence: TGTGCCAGCAGTTTGGGGGGATCTTACTCCTACAATGAGCAGTTCTTC.

This clonotype has at least ten counts. The chain uses TRBV7-6 and TRBJ2-7; the D is unclear. The V end was cut by 4 bases, the J end by 8 bases, with 9 bases between. Germline lookup yields CDR1 SGHVS and CDR2 FNYEAQ. The CDR3 extends over 11 amino acids. The CDR3 DNA is TGTGCCAGCAGCTCGGACGGACAGCAGTACTTC. This encodes CASSSDGQQYF.

The chain uses TRBV20-1 and TRBJ2-7; 9 nucleotides agree with TRBD2. The CDR3 has 14 amino acids. Trimming removed 4 bases from V and 7 bases from J; junction bases left unmatched: 11. Germline loops: CDR1 DFQATT, CDR2 SNEGSKA (reference sequence). This chain's CDR3 is CSANPPASGDEQYF. In DNA form, the CDR3 reads TGCAGTGCTAATCCCCCGGCTAGCGGGGATGAGCAGTACTTC.

The CDR3 DNA sequence: TGTGCCAGCAGCACGTCGTGGGCGAGTGGCACTGAAGCTTTCTTT. Translation: CASSTSWASGTEAFF. The V and J genes are TRBV7-2 and TRBJ1-1; D is uncertain. V lost 5 bases to trimming and J lost 4 bases, with 17 bases between them. The CDR3 runs to 15 residues. CDR1 is SGHTA and CDR2 is FQGNSA in the germline V gene.

The chain employs TRBV5-1 and TRBJ2-4; D possibly uses TRBD1 or TRBD2 (5 bases each). Per the germline V gene, CDR1 is SGHRS and CDR2 is YFSETQ. V shed 0 bases and J shed 0 bases, with 10 bases lying between them. There are 16 residues in the CDR3. CDR3 amino acids: CASSLGDPGAKNIQYF. CDR3 coding DNA: TGCGCCAGCAGCTTGGGGGACCCTGGAGCCAAAAACATTCAGTACTTC.

The chain combines TRBV20-1 with TRBJ2-1, with D uncertain. Germline-derived CDR1 and CDR2 are DFQATT and SNEGSKA (reference sequence). The V and J ends lost 5 bases and 5 bases respectively, with 13 bases between them. The CDR3 spans 13 residues. The CDR3 protein is CSARSGPNNEQFF. CDR3 nucleotide sequence: TGCAGTGCTCGGTCAGGACCTAACAATGAGCAGTTCTTC.

The J gene is TRBJ2-1, the V gene TRBV5-1; TRBD2 is a possible D gene (6 bases). Germline values: CDR1 SGHRS, CDR2 YFSETQ. The CDR3 spans 15 residues. With 1 base removed from V and 4 bases from J, the gap between germline ends came to 12 bases. The DNA for the CDR3 is TGCGCCAGCAGCTTGCAGGAGGGCCAGTACAATGAGCAGTTCTTC. Its translation is CASSLQEGQYNEQFF.

This clonotype came up a few times. The rearrangement joins TRBV29-1 to TRBJ2-1; no definite D call. V was cut by 2 bases and J by 6 bases, with 14 bases left in between. CDR1 is SQVTM, CDR2 ANQGSEA, per germline. The CDR3 runs to 14 residues. In nucleotides, the CDR3 is TGCAGCGTTGAATTGTCTACCGCCCCCAATGAGCAGTTCTTC. Translated: CSVELSTAPNEQFF.

A note on this clonotype: A read error may account for a junction end that differs from germline. This chain links TRBV20-1 with TRBJ2-1; 8 bases are a match to TRBD2. Germline V gene sequence: CDR1 DFQATT, CDR2 SNEGSKA (reference sequence). The CDR3 covers 15 residues. CDR3: CSTSKREKIYNEQFF. CDR3 nucleotide sequence: TGCAGTACTAGCAAGCGGGAGAAGATCTACAATGAGCAGTTCTTC.

V and J are TRBV27 and TRBJ2-3; no clear D. V was cut by 2 bases and J by 4 bases, with 13 bases left in between. The length of the CDR3 is 15 residues. Germline loops: CDR1 MNHEY, CDR2 SMNVEV (reference sequence). CDR3 nucleotides: TGTGCCAGCAGTTTAGGATCGGGTTGGGCAGATACGCAGTATTTT. Protein product: CASSLGSGWADTQYF.

This chain connects TRBV11-1 to TRBJ1-1; no firm D call. The CDR3 is made up of 13 amino acids. With 8 bases removed from V and 5 bases from J, the gap between germline ends came to 15 bases. The germline V gene encodes CDR1 SGHAT and CDR2 FQDESV (reference sequence). CDR3 loop: CASRRPWHTEAFF. CDR3 sequence (DNA): TGTGCCAGCCGTCGGCCATGGCATACTGAAGCTTTCTTT.

This clonotype turned up a few times. CDR3 DNA: TGTGCCAGCAGTCGGACTAGCGGGAGTTTAGATACGCAGTATTTT. Amino acids: CASSRTSGSLDTQYF. The gene calls are TRBV6-5 and TRBJ2-3, with 13 bases aligning to TRBD2. Germline assignment: CDR1 MNHEY and CDR2 SVGAGI. This CDR3 comprises 15 residues. With 5 bases clipped from V and 5 bases from J, the junction kept 4 bases outside the gene matches.

This chain joins TRBV15 and TRBJ2-5; 10 bases are shared with TRBD2. The better agreement between TRBJ2-7 and the DNA end casts doubt on the J call. Germline V gene sequence: CDR1 LNHNV, CDR2 YYDKDF (reference sequence). This CDR3 is built from 16 residues. Here the CDR3 DNA reads TGTGCCACCAGCGATTCTGTCGCTAGCGGGAGCCACGAGCAGTACTTC. Translated: CATSDSVASGSHEQYF.

The count of this clonotype is one. Just one base apart from a much larger clone, this may be a read error. This chain uses TRBV7-3 with TRBJ2-2, with 7 bases matching TRBD2. Germline CDR1 and CDR2: SGHTA and FQGTGA. V was pared by 0 bases and J by 5 bases, with 6 bases of the junction left unmatched. CDR3 size: 16 residues. CDR3 loop: CASSLTGGSSTGELFF. In nucleotides, the CDR3 is TGTGCCAGCAGCTTAACCGGCGGGAGCTCAACCGGGGAGCTGTTTTTT. Based on the CDR3 plus reference TRBV7-3 and TRBJ2-2, the full variable domain is GAGVSQTPSNKVTEKGKYVELRCDPISGHTALYWYRQSLGQGPEFLIYFQGTGAADDSGLPNDRFFAVRPEGSVSTLKIQRTERGDSAVYLCASSLTGGSSTGELFFGEGSRLTVL.